These 21 T cell receptor beta chains came from one sample sequenced in a study of T cells in Graves' hyperthyroidism and ophthalmopathy. It was RNA transcripts that yielded the amplified TCR beta CDR3 regions. Researchers ran a first-round RT-PCR on the TCR CDR3 using the HTBI primer set. From the multiplex PCR reads, TCRdb called clonotypes with MiXCR, one entry per CDR3 protein. This sample has 300,000 to 400,000 distinct CDR3 sequences, with around 15% found just once. The sequenced material came from blood. Receptor source: a woman aged 30 to 39 with Graves' ophthalmopathy.

The V gene is TRBV19, the J gene TRBJ1-6, with TRBD1 identical over 7 bases. The junction had 17 bases not matched to a gene; V was cut back by 5 bases and J by 10 bases. Germline CDR1 reads LNHDA; CDR2 reads SQIVND (reference sequence). The length of the CDR3 is 17 residues. CDR3 loop: CASSRKASRQGWSPLHF. CDR3 in DNA: TGTGCCAGTAGTCGAAAGGCGAGTAGACAGGGATGGTCACCCCTCCACTTT.

There are many counts of this clonotype. This chain joins TRBV6-1 and TRBJ1-3; D call uncertain. Per germline, CDR1 MNHNS and CDR2 SASEGT. The CDR3 is made up of 14 amino acids. Trimming cost V 7 bases and J 1 base, with 11 bases left between them. CDR3 DNA: TGTGCCAGCAAAACACCGGGGTCTGGAAACACCATATATTTT. Amino acid sequence: CASKTPGSGNTIYF.

This clonotype was detected a few times. The gene calls are TRBV19 and TRBJ1-2; 7 nucleotides align to TRBD1. CDR1 and CDR2 (germline): LNHDA, SQIVND (reference sequence). This CDR3 spans 14 amino acids. The junction had 11 bases not matched to a gene; V was cut back by 5 bases and J by 8 bases. CDR3: CASSPGQAVGGYTF. CDR3 nucleotides: TGTGCCAGTAGTCCCGGACAGGCGGTGGGGGGCTACACCTTC.

This clonotype was seen a handful of times. The chain uses TRBV3-1 and TRBJ2-7; D gene ambiguous. Germline V gene sequence: CDR1 LGHDT, CDR2 YNNKEL (reference sequence). This CDR3 comprises 12 residues. V dropped 0 bases and J dropped 6 bases, with 6 bases sitting between them. CDR3 coding DNA: TGTGCCAGCAGCCAAGATTCTGCCGAGCAGTACTTC. This codes for CASSQDSAEQYF.

This clonotype was observed at least ten times. The chain links TRBV2 to TRBJ1-4; 7 positions match TRBD1. The germline CDR1 and CDR2 sequences are SNHLY and FYNNEI. The V and J ends lost 8 bases and 6 bases, in that order; junction bases with no gene match: 9. CDR3 length equals 14 residues. CDR3 coding DNA: TGTGCCAGCGGGAACAGGGGAGGGGATGAAAAACTGTTTTTT. It yields the protein CASGNRGGDEKLFF.

This clonotype appeared many times. The chain combines TRBV3-1 with TRBJ2-6; 9 bases match TRBD1. J was trimmed by 0 bases and V by 4 bases; bases with no gene match: 10. This CDR3 has 19 amino acids. CDR1 and CDR2 from the germline V gene are LGHDT and YNNKEL (reference sequence). The CDR3 bases are TGTGCCAGCAGCCGAGTAGGTGGGACAGGGACCTCTGGGGCCAACGTCCTGACTTTC. Translation gives CASSRVGGTGTSGANVLTF.

On this clonotype: Since a much larger clone is just one base distant, this may be a read error. The rearrangement uses TRBV2 and TRBJ2-1; 8 bases line up with TRBD2. The length of the CDR3 is 13 residues. The junction had 9 bases not matched to a gene; V was cut back by 10 bases and J by 7 bases. Germline V lookup: CDR1 SNHLY, CDR2 FYNNEI. CDR3 DNA sequence: TGTGCCACCAGGACGGGGGGGCGGAATGAGCAGTTCTTC. This translates into CATRTGGRNEQFF.

This clonotype was recorded many times. This chain links TRBV28 with TRBJ2-5, with a tentative D call TRBD1 (5 bases). The CDR3 length is 15 residues. V lost 1 base to trimming and J lost 3 bases, with 12 bases between them. Per germline, CDR1 MDHEN and CDR2 SYDVKM. This chain's CDR3 is CASSLYQGMEETQYF. The CDR3 DNA reads TGTGCCAGCAGTTTATACCAGGGTATGGAAGAGACCCAGTACTTC.

This clonotype was seen a handful of times. The genes are TRBV6-1 and TRBJ1-5; D gene unclear. The CDR3 is made up of 13 amino acids. The V end lost 5 bases, the J end lost 7 bases, and 12 bases lay between the germline ends. Germline CDR1 reads MNHNS; CDR2 reads SASEGT. In nucleotides, the CDR3 is TGTGCCAGCAGTCGGACGTCTGGGCAGCCCCAGCATTTT. Residues: CASSRTSGQPQHF.

This clonotype was seen at least ten times. CDR3 sequence reads: CASSGSDRVSYEQYF. Here the CDR3 DNA reads TGTGCCAGCAGTGGATCGGACAGGGTATCGTACGAGCAGTACTTC. This rearrangement joins TRBV9 to TRBJ2-7, with 8 nucleotides matching TRBD1. Germline V gene sequence: CDR1 SGDLS, CDR2 YYNGEE. The CDR3 is made up of 15 amino acids. With 5 bases clipped from V and 4 bases from J, the junction kept 11 bases outside the gene matches.

This clonotype was picked up many times. This chain uses TRBV7-8 with TRBJ2-7, with unresolved D. This CDR3 has 14 residues. Germline values: CDR1 SGHVS, CDR2 FQNEAQ. The V end lost 2 bases, the J end lost 3 bases, and 11 bases lay between the germline ends. In DNA, the CDR3 is TGTGCCAGCAGCTTATCGGACGAAGGCTACGAGCAGTACTTC. Translated: CASSLSDEGYEQYF.

This clonotype was seen at least ten times. V and J are TRBV7-3 and TRBJ1-4; the match to TRBD1 covers 9 bases. The CDR3 is 15 amino acids. Germline CDR1 reads SGHTA; CDR2 reads FQGTGA. V was clipped by 8 bases and J by 6 bases; unmatched bases: 10. CDR3 region: CASHPLDRGDEKLFF. The DNA of the CDR3 is TGTGCCAGCCACCCTCTGGACAGGGGAGATGAAAAACTGTTTTTT.

This clonotype was seen many times. The J gene is TRBJ1-5, the V gene TRBV6-1, with 7 bases identical to TRBD1. The germline V gene encodes CDR1 MNHNS and CDR2 SASEGT. V lost 6 bases to trimming and J lost 9 bases; unmatched junction nucleotides: 23. The CDR3 length is 18 residues. The CDR3 DNA is TGTGCCAGCAGATTTATGCCCGCCATGTACAGGGGCGAATGGCCCCAGCATTTT. It yields the protein CASRFMPAMYRGEWPQHF.

This clonotype was recorded many times. Germline is not matched at one junction end, which may reflect a read error. The chain combines TRBV7-3 with TRBJ1-1; D is uncertain. From germline, CDR1 is SGHTA and CDR2 FQGTGA. This CDR3 has 13 residues. The chain's CDR3 is CASSLSGNTEAFF. The CDR3 bases are TGCGCCAGCAGCTTGTCTGGGAACACTGAAGCTTTCTTT.

This clonotype was picked up many times. CDR3 sequence: CSARDLGAGANVLTF. CDR3 DNA: TGCAGTGCTAGAGATTTGGGCGCTGGGGCCAACGTCCTGACTTTC. The V and J genes are TRBV20-1 and TRBJ2-6; D gene unclear. Trimming removed 0 bases at V and 2 bases at J, with 8 bases between. Germline assignment: CDR1 DFQATT and CDR2 SNEGSKA (reference sequence). The CDR3 runs 15 residues.

This clonotype has at least ten counts. The chain couples TRBV24-1 to TRBJ2-1; no clear D gene. The CDR3 contains 13 residues. V lost 4 bases and J 10 bases, leaving 13 bases between the germline ends. Germline V lookup: CDR1 KGHDR, CDR2 SFDVKD. CDR3 sequence: CATSDARFGEQFF. DNA of the CDR3: TGTGCCACCAGTGACGCTAGGTTCGGGGAGCAGTTCTTC.

This clonotype was detected ten times or more. This chain links TRBV28 with TRBJ2-4; perhaps TRBD1 as D (5 bases). The CDR3 extends over 17 amino acids. Deletions cut 6 bases from V and 4 bases from J, with 22 bases between. CDR1 and CDR2 from the germline V gene are MDHEN and SYDVKM. CDR3 bases: TGTGCCAGCAGCCTATTGACAGCTGTCGACCAGAAAAACATTCAGTACTTC. Translation gives CASSLLTAVDQKNIQYF.

Ten or more counts support this clonotype. V is TRBV24-1 and J is TRBJ2-1, with D possibly being TRBD1 (6 bases). In germline, CDR1 is KGHDR, CDR2 SFDVKD. The V and J ends lost 4 bases and 0 bases respectively, with 12 bases between them. This CDR3 is built from 16 residues. In DNA, the CDR3 is TGTGCCACCAGTGACCCCACAGGGATCTCCTACAATGAGCAGTTCTTC. Translated, it gives CATSDPTGISYNEQFF.

In its sample, this clonotype was seen many times. The V and J genes are TRBV7-9 and TRBJ1-5; tentatively, D is TRBD1 (5 bases). V was clipped by 4 bases and J by 7 bases, with 11 bases between them. This CDR3 contains 13 residues. Per the germline V gene, CDR1 is SEHNR and CDR2 is FQNEAQ (reference sequence). CDR3: CASSSRVGQPQHF. Written as DNA, the CDR3 is TGTGCCAGCAGCTCCAGGGTTGGGCAGCCCCAGCATTTT. Supplemented by reference TRBV7-9 and TRBJ1-5, the full variable domain reads DTGVSQNPRHKITKRGQNVTFRCDPISEHNRLYWYRQTLGQGPEFLTYFQNEAQLEKSRLLSDRFSAERPKGSFSTLEIQRTEQGDSAMYLCASSSRVGQPQHFGDGTRLSIL.

The table lists this clonotype with many counts. This chain links TRBV28 with TRBJ2-7, with D tentatively TRBD1 (5 bases). This CDR3 spans 13 amino acids. Germline V gene data show CDR1 as MDHEN and CDR2 as SYDVKM. V was pared by 6 bases and J by 2 bases, with 11 bases between. The CDR3 bases are TGTGCCAGCAGCCTCCAAGGGGCCTACGAGCAGTACTTC. It specifies CASSLQGAYEQYF.

This clonotype showed up many times. V gene TRBV6-5 combines with J gene TRBJ1-4; 7 bases are a match to TRBD1. V lost 2 bases to trimming and J lost 6 bases; unmatched junction nucleotides: 6. Germline V CDR1 and CDR2: MNHEY, SVGAGI. The CDR3 length is 15 residues. As DNA, the CDR3 is TGTGCCAGCAGTTACGCCGGACAGGACCATGAAAAACTGTTTTTT. It translates to CASSYAGQDHEKLFF.